This TCR beta chain was sequenced for a study of OX40 agonist ivuxolimab in advanced cancers. The study's findings and limits: The average count of expanded clones was higher among CD8+ T cells than among CD4+.

TCRdb's table, derived via immunoSEQ multiplex PCR, lists solely in-frame clones and lacks some. The repertoire holds around 93,000 clones, with about 83% as singletons. This clone was observed once. The target antigen is unknown. The clonotype originates from an adult with an advanced solid tumor such as melanoma, head and neck, liver or kidney cancer. Sequences were derived from CD4+ or CD8+ T cells sorted from blood, sampled in a trial of the OX40 agonist ivuxolimab.

CDR3 sequence reads: CASSRQENTEAFF. The DNA of the CDR3 is TGTGCCAGCAGCAGACAGGAGAACACTGAAGCTTTCTTT. This chain links TRBV7-3 with TRBJ1-1; maybe TRBD1 (6 bases). Germline V CDR1 and CDR2: SGHTA, FQGTGA. CDR3 length: 13 residues. Trimming took off 5 bases at V and 1 base at J, with 8 bases between the two ends.